The 9 T cell receptor beta chains presented below share a single source sample, sequenced in a study of blood T cell repertoires in COVID-19. Produced via immunoSEQ multiplex PCR; TCRdb's table is partial and in-frame only. This sample has 150,000 to 200,000 clones, with approximately 86% found just once. The sequencing sample was made of peripheral blood. These TCRs come from a man aged 18 to 29 with acute or convalescent COVID-19.

The chain carries TRBV14 and TRBJ2-1; D gene unclear. The CDR3 runs to 17 residues. Germline CDR1 reads SGHDN; CDR2 reads FVKESK. V was clipped by 1 base and J by 3 bases, with 16 bases between them. CDR3 coding DNA: TGTGCCAGCAGCCAAGGTTCGTATGCGGATCACTACAATGAGCAGTTCTTC. Protein: CASSQGSYADHYNEQFF.

The V gene is TRBV10-1, the J gene TRBJ2-1; 14 bases fit TRBD2. This CDR3 spans 18 amino acids. V lost 4 bases, J lost 8 bases, and 13 bases stayed unmatched. Germline CDR1 and CDR2: WNHNN and SYGVQD (reference sequence). CDR3: CASSVGRGLAGGGDEQFF. The DNA for the CDR3 is TGCGCCAGCAGTGTAGGGCGCGGACTAGCGGGGGGAGGCGATGAGCAGTTCTTC.

In the case of this clone: At one end, the junction sequence differs from germline, possibly due to a read error. The chain employs TRBV11-3 and TRBJ1-2; D might be TRBD1 (5 bases). The CDR3 spans 13 residues. Germline lookup yields CDR1 SGHNT and CDR2 YENEEA. The DNA of the CDR3 is TGTGCCAGCAGCTTAGATAAAGGGGCCAGGCTTTCCTTC. Translation: CASSLDKGARLSF.

This clone showed up just a few times. The V gene is TRBV28, the J gene TRBJ1-3, with TRBD1 as a possible D gene (6 bases). The CDR3 has 15 amino acids. Germline V gives CDR1 MDHEN, CDR2 SYDVKM. The germline V and J ends were trimmed by 3 bases and 4 bases, with 13 bases remaining between them. The CDR3 loop is CASSFSGAGGNTIYF. As DNA, the CDR3 is TGTGCCAGCAGTTTTTCAGGGGCCGGAGGAAACACCATATATTTT.

The rearrangement joins TRBV19 to TRBJ1-5; D perhaps matches TRBD1 (6 bases). Trimming removed 6 bases at V and 6 bases at J, with 15 bases between. Germline V lookup: CDR1 LNHDA, CDR2 SQIVND (reference sequence). The CDR3 loop spans 14 amino acids. In nucleotides, the CDR3 is TGTGCCAGTAGATACAACAGGGACGGTCAGCCCCAGCATTTT. Protein: CASRYNRDGQPQHF. Filled out from reference TRBV19 and TRBJ1-5, the complete variable domain reads DGGITQSPKYLFRKEGQNVTLSCEQNLNHDAMYWYRQDPGQGLRLIYYSQIVNDFQKGDIAEGYSVSREKKESFPLTVTSAQKNPTAFYLCASRYNRDGQPQHFGDGTRLSIL.

V is TRBV18 and J is TRBJ2-1; TRBD1 might be the D (5 bases). V lost 1 base to trimming and J lost 8 bases, with 6 bases between them. Germline values: CDR1 KGHSH, CDR2 LQKENI. The CDR3 runs 12 residues. This CDR3 is CASSPLGHEQFF. DNA for the CDR3: TGTGCCAGCTCACCACTGGGGCATGAGCAGTTCTTC.

The chain combines TRBV7-2 with TRBJ1-1; 7 positions agree with TRBD1. Germline trimming cut 5 bases from V and 5 bases from J; bases unmatched to any gene: 8. The length of the CDR3 is 14 residues. CDR1 and CDR2 (germline): SGHTA, FQGNSA. CDR3: CASSLGGGGTEAFF. CDR3 bases: TGTGCCAGCAGCCTAGGGGGCGGGGGAACTGAAGCTTTCTTT.

The rearrangement uses TRBV28 and TRBJ2-2, with D perhaps TRBD1 (6 bases). V gave up 6 bases and J gave up 2 bases, with 13 bases separating them. Looked up from germline, CDR1 is MDHEN and CDR2 is SYDVKM. The CDR3 consists of 15 residues. The CDR3 nucleotides are TGTGCCAGCAGGATGACAGGACCCAACACCGGGGAGCTGTTTTTT. The encoded protein is CASRMTGPNTGELFF.

The rearrangement uses TRBV7-3 and TRBJ1-5, with 7 bases fitting TRBD1. CDR3 length: 13 residues. Germline lookup yields CDR1 SGHTA and CDR2 FQGTGA. V shed 5 bases and J 4 bases; nucleotides not matched to a gene: 2. The CDR3 DNA reads TGTGCCAGCAGCCAGGGACAGAATCAGCCCCAGCATTTT. It yields the protein CASSQGQNQPQHF.